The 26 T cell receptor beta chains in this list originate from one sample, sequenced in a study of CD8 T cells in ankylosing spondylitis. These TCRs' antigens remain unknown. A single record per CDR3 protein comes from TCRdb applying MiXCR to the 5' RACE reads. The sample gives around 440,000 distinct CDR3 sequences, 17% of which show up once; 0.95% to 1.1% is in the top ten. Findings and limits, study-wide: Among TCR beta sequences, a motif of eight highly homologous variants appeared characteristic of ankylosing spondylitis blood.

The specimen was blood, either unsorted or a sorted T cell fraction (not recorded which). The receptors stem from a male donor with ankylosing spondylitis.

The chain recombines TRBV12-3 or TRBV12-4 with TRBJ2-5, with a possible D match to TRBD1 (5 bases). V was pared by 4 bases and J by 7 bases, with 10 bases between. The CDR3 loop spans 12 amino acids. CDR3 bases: TGTGCCAGCAGTTCAGGGTATGGGACCCAGTACTTC. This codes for CASSSGYGTQYF.

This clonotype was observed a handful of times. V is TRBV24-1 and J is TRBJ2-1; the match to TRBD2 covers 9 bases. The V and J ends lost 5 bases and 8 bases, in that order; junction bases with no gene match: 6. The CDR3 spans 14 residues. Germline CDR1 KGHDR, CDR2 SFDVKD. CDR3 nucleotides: TGTGCCACCAGTGGTAGCGGGAGTTTCGATGAGCAGTTCTTC. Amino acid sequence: CATSGSGSFDEQFF.

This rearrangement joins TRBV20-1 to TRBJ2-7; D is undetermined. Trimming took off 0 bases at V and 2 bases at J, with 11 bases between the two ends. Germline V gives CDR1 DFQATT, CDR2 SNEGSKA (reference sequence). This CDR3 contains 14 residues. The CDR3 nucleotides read TGCAGTGCTAGAGAACCAGGTAACGCCTACGAGCAGTACTTC. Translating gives CSAREPGNAYEQYF.

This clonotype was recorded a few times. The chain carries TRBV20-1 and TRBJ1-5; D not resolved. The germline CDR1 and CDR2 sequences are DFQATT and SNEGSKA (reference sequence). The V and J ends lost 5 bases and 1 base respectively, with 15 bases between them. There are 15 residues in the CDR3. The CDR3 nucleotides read TGCAGTGCTCCAAGGCCGGAGGAGAGCAATCAGCCCCAGCATTTT. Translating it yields CSAPRPEESNQPQHF.

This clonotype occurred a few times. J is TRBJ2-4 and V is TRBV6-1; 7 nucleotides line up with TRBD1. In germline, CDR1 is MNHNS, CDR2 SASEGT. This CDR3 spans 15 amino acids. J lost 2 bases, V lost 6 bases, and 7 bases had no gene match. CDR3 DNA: TGTGCCAGCAGCCTTCACAGGGGCCCCAAAAACATTCAGTACTTC. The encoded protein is CASSLHRGPKNIQYF.

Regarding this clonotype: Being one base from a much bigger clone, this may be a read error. The CDR3 DNA follows: TGCGCCAGCAGCTATTCAGGGTTACAGGACACCGGGGTGCTGTTTTTT. It encodes CASSYSGLQDTGVLFF. The chain carries TRBV5-1 and TRBJ2-2; D could derive from TRBD1 or TRBD2 (5 bases each). The CDR3 totals 16 residues. Germline assignment: CDR1 SGHRS and CDR2 YFSETQ.

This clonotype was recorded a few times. CDR3 loop: CASSSQGPHQPQHF. In DNA, the CDR3 is TGTGCCAGCAGTTCGCAGGGTCCCCATCAGCCCCAGCATTTT. The chain combines TRBV6-5 with TRBJ1-5; D is perhaps TRBD1 (5 bases). CDR1 is MNHEY, CDR2 SVGAGI, per germline. V lost 4 bases to trimming and J lost 5 bases, with 12 bases between them. The CDR3 runs 14 residues.

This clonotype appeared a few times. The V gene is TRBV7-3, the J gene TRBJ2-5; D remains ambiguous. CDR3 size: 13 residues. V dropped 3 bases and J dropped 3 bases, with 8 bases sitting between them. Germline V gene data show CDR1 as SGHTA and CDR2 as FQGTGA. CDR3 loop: CASSFVPEETQYF. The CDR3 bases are TGTGCCAGCAGCTTCGTCCCCGAAGAGACCCAGTACTTC.

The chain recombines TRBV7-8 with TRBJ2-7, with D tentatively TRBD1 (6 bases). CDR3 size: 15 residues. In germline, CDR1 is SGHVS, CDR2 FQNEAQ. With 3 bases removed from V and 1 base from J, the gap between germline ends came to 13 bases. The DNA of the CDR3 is TGTGCCAGCAGCTTTCGAGTACAGGGTTCCTACGAGCAGTACTTC. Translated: CASSFRVQGSYEQYF.

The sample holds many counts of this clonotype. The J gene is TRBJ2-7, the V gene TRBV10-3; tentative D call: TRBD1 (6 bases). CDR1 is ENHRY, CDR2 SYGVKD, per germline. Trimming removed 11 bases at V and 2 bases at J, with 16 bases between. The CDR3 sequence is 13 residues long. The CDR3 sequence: CAATWDTAYEQYF. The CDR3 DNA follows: TGTGCCGCCACCTGGGACACCGCCTACGAGCAGTACTTC.

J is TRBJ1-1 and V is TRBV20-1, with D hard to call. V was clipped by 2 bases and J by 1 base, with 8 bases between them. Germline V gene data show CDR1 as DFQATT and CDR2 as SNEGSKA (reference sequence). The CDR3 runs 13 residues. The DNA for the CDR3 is TGCAGTGCTAGACATAAGCAGAACACTGAAGCTTTCTTT. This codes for CSARHKQNTEAFF.

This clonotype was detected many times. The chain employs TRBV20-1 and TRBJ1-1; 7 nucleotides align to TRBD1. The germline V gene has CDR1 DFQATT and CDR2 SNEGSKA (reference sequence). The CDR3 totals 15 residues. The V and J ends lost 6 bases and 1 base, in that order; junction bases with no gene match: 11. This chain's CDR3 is CSARTRQGSNTEAFF. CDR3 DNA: TGCAGTGCGAGAACCCGACAGGGTTCGAACACTGAAGCTTTCTTT.

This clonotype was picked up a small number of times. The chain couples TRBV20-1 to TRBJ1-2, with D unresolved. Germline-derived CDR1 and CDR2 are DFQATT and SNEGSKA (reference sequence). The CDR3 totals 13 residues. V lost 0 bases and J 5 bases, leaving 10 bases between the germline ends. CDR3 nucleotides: TGCAGTGCTAGAGATGGAGCGGGGTATGGCTACACCTTC. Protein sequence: CSARDGAGYGYTF.

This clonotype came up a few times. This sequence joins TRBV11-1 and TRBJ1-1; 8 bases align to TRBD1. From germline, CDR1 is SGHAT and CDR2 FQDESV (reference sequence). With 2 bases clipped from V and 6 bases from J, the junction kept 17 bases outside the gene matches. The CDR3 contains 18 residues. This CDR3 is CASSLPKRQGHVSPEAFF. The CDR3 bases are TGTGCCAGCAGCTTACCAAAAAGACAGGGGCACGTTTCCCCTGAAGCTTTCTTT.

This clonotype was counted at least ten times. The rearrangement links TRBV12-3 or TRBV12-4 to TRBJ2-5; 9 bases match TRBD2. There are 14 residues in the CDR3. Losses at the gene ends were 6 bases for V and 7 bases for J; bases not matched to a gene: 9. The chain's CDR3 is CASSLSGGPGTQYF. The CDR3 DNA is TGTGCCAGCAGCCTTAGCGGGGGCCCAGGGACCCAGTACTTC.

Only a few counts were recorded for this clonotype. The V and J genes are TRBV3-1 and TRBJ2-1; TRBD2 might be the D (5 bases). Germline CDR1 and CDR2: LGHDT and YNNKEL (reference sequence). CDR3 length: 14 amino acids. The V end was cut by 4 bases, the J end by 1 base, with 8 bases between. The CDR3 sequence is CASSPRLSYNEQFF. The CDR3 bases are TGTGCCAGCAGCCCGCGACTATCCTACAATGAGCAGTTCTTC.

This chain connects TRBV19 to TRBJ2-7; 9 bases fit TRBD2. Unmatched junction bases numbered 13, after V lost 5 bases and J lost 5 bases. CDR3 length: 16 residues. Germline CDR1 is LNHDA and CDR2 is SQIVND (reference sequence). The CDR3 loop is CASSAGSGGPPNEQYF. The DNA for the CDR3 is TGTGCCAGTAGTGCAGGGAGCGGGGGGCCCCCCAACGAGCAGTACTTC.

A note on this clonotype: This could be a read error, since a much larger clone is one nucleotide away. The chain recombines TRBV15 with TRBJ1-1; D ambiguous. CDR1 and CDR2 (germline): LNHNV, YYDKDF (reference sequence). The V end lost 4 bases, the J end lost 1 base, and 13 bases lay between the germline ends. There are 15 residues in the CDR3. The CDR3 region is CATSILSVGNTEAFF. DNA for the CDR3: TGTGCCACCAGCATCCTCAGTGTAGGGAACACTGAAGCTTTCTTT. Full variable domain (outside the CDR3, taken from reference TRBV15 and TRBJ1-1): DAMVIQNPRYQVTQFGKPVTLSCSQTLNHNVMYWYQQKSSQAPKLLFHYYDKDFNNEADTPDNFQSRRPNTSFCFLDIRSPGLGDTAMYLCATSILSVGNTEAFFGQGTRLTVV.

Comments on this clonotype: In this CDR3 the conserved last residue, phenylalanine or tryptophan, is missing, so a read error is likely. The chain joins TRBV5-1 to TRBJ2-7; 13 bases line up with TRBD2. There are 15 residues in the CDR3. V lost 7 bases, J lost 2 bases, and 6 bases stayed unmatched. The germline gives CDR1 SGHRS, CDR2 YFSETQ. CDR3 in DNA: TGCGCCAGCCTCCCCGGACTAGCGGGAGCCTACGAGCAGTACCTC. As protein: CASLPGLAGAYEQYL.

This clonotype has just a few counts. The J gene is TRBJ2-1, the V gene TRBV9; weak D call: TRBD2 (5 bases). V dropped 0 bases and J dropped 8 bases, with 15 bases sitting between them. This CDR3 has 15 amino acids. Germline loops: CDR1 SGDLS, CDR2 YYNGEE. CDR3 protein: CASSVAGLAGDEQFF. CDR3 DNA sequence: TGTGCCAGCAGCGTAGCCGGACTCGCTGGCGATGAGCAGTTCTTC.

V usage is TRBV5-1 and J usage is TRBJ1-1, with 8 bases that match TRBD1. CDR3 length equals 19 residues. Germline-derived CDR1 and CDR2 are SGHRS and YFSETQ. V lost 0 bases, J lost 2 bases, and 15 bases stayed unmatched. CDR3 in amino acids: CASSLAGQGARSPNTEAFF. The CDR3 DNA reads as TGCGCCAGCAGCTTGGCCGGGCAGGGGGCGCGTTCTCCTAACACTGAAGCTTTCTTT.

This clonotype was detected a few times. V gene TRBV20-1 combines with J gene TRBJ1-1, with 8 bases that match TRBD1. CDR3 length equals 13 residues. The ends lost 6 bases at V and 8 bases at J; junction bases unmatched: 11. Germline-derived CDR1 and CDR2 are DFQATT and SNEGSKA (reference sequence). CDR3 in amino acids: CSAVPDRGREAFF. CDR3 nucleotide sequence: TGCAGTGCGGTACCTGACAGGGGCCGGGAAGCTTTCTTT.

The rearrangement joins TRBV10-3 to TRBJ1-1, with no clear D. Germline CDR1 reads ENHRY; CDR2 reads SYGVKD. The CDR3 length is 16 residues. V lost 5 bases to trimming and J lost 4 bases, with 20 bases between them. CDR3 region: CAISHERGGYGTEAFF. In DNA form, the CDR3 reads TGTGCCATCAGTCACGAAAGAGGAGGGTACGGCACTGAAGCTTTCTTT.

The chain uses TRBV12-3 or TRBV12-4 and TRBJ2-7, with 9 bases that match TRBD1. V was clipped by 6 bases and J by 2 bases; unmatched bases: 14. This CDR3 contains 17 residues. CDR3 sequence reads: CASSVGQGTLPPYEQYF. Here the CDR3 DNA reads TGTGCCAGCAGCGTGGGACAGGGAACGCTTCCTCCCTACGAGCAGTACTTC.

This CDR3 is CASMTGLGTEAFF. In nucleotides, the CDR3 is TGTGCCAGTATGACGGGTCTTGGGACTGAAGCTTTCTTT. V and J are TRBV19 and TRBJ1-1; no firm D call. The germline CDR1 and CDR2 sequences are LNHDA and SQIVND (reference sequence). Trimming left V 7 bases short and J 5 bases short, with 14 bases between. There are 13 residues in the CDR3.

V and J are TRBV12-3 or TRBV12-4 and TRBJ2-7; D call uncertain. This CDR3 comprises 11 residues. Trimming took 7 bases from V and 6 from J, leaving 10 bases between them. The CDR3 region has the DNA TGTGCCAGCAAGGTCGGTTCCGAGCAGTACTTC. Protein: CASKVGSEQYF.